This is a list of T cell receptor beta chains from one sample in a study of blood T cell repertoires in COVID-19. Assay: immunoSEQ multiplex PCR; the TCRdb copy retains only in-frame clones and omits some. Of fewer than 350,000 clones in the sample, roughly 89% were seen once. Sequenced material: PBMCs or T cells enriched from blood (not recorded which). The source of these receptors is a woman under 30 with acute COVID-19. Each CDR3 is given with its conserved first and last residue. D genes are given only for firm matches. Part of the rows lack a size; the others show once, few, many or a class for expanded clones.

.	.	TRBV11-2	TRBJ2-1	TGTGCCAGCGGAGGGGCTAGGGGCCGCGAGCAGTTCTTC	CASGGARGREQFF
once	.	TRBV27	TRBJ2-1	TGTGCCAGCAGTTTAAAGCGGACTTCAAGACTACTAGTTAGTTCTTACAATGAGCAGTTCTTC	CASSLKRTSRLLVSSYNEQFF
.	TRBD1	TRBV20-1	TRBJ1-5	TGCAGTGCTAGTCGCCAGGGGGATCAGCCCCAGCATTTT	CSASRQGDQPQHF
.	.	TRBV29-1	TRBJ2-7	TGCAGCGCCACGGACACCTACGAGCAGTACTTC	CSATDTYEQYF
once	TRBD2	TRBV6-6	TRBJ2-7	TGTGCCAGCGGGGGACTAGCGGGAGGCGAGCAGTACTTC	CASGGLAGGEQYF
few	.	TRBV12-2	TRBJ2-2	TGTGCAAGTCGCTTCCAGGGACAGGTTAACACCGGGGAGCTGTTTTTT	CASRFQGQVNTGELFF
few	TRBD2	TRBV28	TRBJ2-7	TGTGCCAGCAGCTACGGTTCCGGCGGGAGTCGGGAGCAGTACTTC	CASSYGSGGSREQYF
.	TRBD2	TRBV6-2/TRBV6-3	TRBJ2-1	TGTGCCAGCAGTTACTCAGGACTAGCGGGAGGGGGAAGCTCCTACAATGAGCAGTTCTTC	CASSYSGLAGGGSSYNEQFF
.	TRBD1	TRBV6-5	TRBJ1-5	TGTGCCAGCAGCTCCACAGGGGATGGCAATCAGCCCCAGCATTTT	CASSSTGDGNQPQHF
once	TRBD2	TRBV7-2	TRBJ2-7	TGTGCCAGCAGCTTCAGGATTGGACTAGCGGACGAGCAGTACTTC	CASSFRIGLADEQYF
once	.	TRBV11-2	TRBJ2-7	TGTGCCAGCAGCTTAGCGGTCACAGGGTCCTACGAGCAGTACTTC	CASSLAVTGSYEQYF
.	.	TRBV27	TRBJ2-3	TGTGCCAGCAGTTTATCCAGGGCGACAACTAGCACAGATACGCAGTATTTT	CASSLSRATTSTDTQYF
.	.	TRBV29-1	TRBJ2-7	TGCAGCCCCCCCCCGCGAACAGGGATGGGAATCTACGAGCAGTACTTC	CSPPPRTGMGIYEQYF